This T cell receptor (beta chain) was sequenced during a study of cytomegalovirus exposure and HLA in healthy donors. At the level of the study: Approximately 200 million T cells yielded 117 million unique TCR beta sequences in earlier analysis. About 83 million unique TCRs from HLA-typed donors made up an early data release.

The PCR employed 60 Vbeta primers together with 13 Jbeta primers. Original handling: In a later analysis, 79 million or so unique TCR beta chains included roughly 11 million shared by two or more donors. Method: immunoSEQ multiplex PCR; TCRdb's copy keeps in-frame clones and lacks some. V, J and clone size are taken as reported in that table, and D and trimming were inferred from the DNA itself. Among fewer than 150,000 clones, approximately 76% were seen once, and the ten largest hold roughly 31%. These donors, healthy bone marrow donors, were studied. Germline assignment: CDR1 SGDLS and CDR2 YYNGEE. The germline V and J ends were trimmed by 2 bases and 6 bases, with 15 bases remaining between them. The CDR3 length is 14 residues.

The chain combines TRBV9 with TRBJ2-7; perhaps TRBD1 as D (7 bases). The sequencing input was PBMCs. The TCR was taken from a man aged 55-75 years in good health and CMV-seropositive. The CDR3 spells CASSVTGTAGEQYF. In DNA, the CDR3 is TGTGCCAGCAGCGTTACCGGGACAGCGGGCGAGCAGTACTTC.